This is a list of T cell receptor beta chains from one sample in a study of PD-L1 blockade in urothelial cancer. Profiled with immunoSEQ multiplex PCR; TCRdb holds only in-frame clones, not every one. Of around 130,000 clones in the sample, roughly 80% were seen once. The input for sequencing was PBMCs, taken around atezolizumab (anti-PD-L1) treatment. Receptors were obtained from a man aged 50 or older with urothelial cancer. The CDR3 runs from the conserved cysteine through the conserved F or W. The order of the fields is CDR3 protein, CDR3 DNA, clone size, V gene, D gene, J gene. D genes are given only for firm matches. Clone size is stated in some rows and not others, as once, few, many or a class when expanded.

CDR3: CASSLKWGGDIQYF
DNA: TGTGCCAGCAGCTTGAAATGGGGGGGGGACATTCAGTACTTC
size: NA
V: TRBV7-2
D: TRBD2
J: TRBJ2-4

CDR3: CASSAGTRTEAFF
DNA: TGTGCCAGCAGCGCCGGGACACGCACTGAAGCTTTCTTT
size: NA
V: TRBV6-1
D: NA
J: TRBJ1-1

CDR3: CASHPGNSNTEAFF
DNA: TGTGCCAGCCACCCCGGGAACTCGAACACTGAAGCTTTCTTT
size: NA
V: TRBV9
D: NA
J: TRBJ1-1

CDR3: CASSQIGTGLYNEQFF
DNA: TGTGCCAGCAGCCAAATTGGGACAGGGCTTTACAATGAGCAGTTCTTC
size: NA
V: TRBV14
D: TRBD1
J: TRBJ2-1

CDR3: CASSTAGTAHSPLHF
DNA: TGTGCCAGTAGTACAGCCGGGACAGCGCATTCACCCCTCCACTTT
size: NA
V: TRBV19
D: TRBD1
J: TRBJ1-6

CDR3: CASSTGNYGYTF
DNA: TGTGCCAGCAGTACAGGGAACTATGGCTACACCTTC
size: NA
V: TRBV2
D: NA
J: TRBJ1-2

CDR3: CASSAPPGQRSYNEQFF
DNA: TGTGCCAGCAGTGCCCCCCCGGGACAAAGATCCTACAATGAGCAGTTCTTC
size: NA
V: TRBV25-1
D: NA
J: TRBJ2-1

CDR3: CASSLGAGGRTGELFF
DNA: TGTGCCAGCAGCTTAGGAGCGGGAGGGCGCACCGGGGAGCTGTTTTTT
size: NA
V: TRBV7-8
D: TRBD2
J: TRBJ2-2

CDR3: CASSEGTGRTEAFF
DNA: TGTGCCAGTAGCGAGGGGACAGGGCGAACTGAAGCTTTCTTT
size: NA
V: TRBV19
D: TRBD1
J: TRBJ1-1

CDR3: CASSFSEKLFF
DNA: TGTGCCAGCAGTTTCTCTGAAAAACTGTTTTTT
size: NA
V: TRBV28
D: NA
J: TRBJ1-4

CDR3: CASRPTTGVYTGELFF
DNA: TGCGCCAGCAGGCCTACGACAGGGGTATACACCGGGGAGCTGTTTTTT
size: NA
V: TRBV4-1
D: TRBD1
J: TRBJ2-2

CDR3: CAISDTGGGNEQFF
DNA: TGTGCCATCAGTGATACGGGAGGGGGCAATGAGCAGTTCTTC
size: NA
V: TRBV10-3
D: TRBD2
J: TRBJ2-1

CDR3: CASSGYGTGLYEQYF
DNA: TGTGCCAGCAGCGGGTACGGGACAGGCCTTTACGAGCAGTACTTC
size: few
V: TRBV5-4
D: TRBD1
J: TRBJ2-7

CDR3: CASTLTGGDTQYF
DNA: TGTGCCAGCACCCTGACAGGAGGAGATACGCAGTATTTT
size: NA
V: TRBV5-4
D: NA
J: TRBJ2-3

CDR3: CASSEVRGAEAFF
DNA: TGTGCCAGCAGTGAAGTTAGGGGCGCTGAAGCTTTCTTT
size: NA
V: TRBV6-1
D: NA
J: TRBJ1-1

CDR3: CASSSGASGFYEQYF
DNA: TGTGCCAGCAGCTCGGGGGCTAGCGGTTTCTACGAGCAGTACTTC
size: once
V: TRBV7-6
D: NA
J: TRBJ2-7

CDR3: CARRTYNEQFF
DNA: TGTGCCAGGCGCACCTACAATGAGCAGTTCTTC
size: NA
V: TRBV27
D: NA
J: TRBJ2-1

CDR3: CASSEGRDSKETQYF
DNA: TGTGCCAGCAGCGAAGGCCGGGACTCCAAAGAGACCCAGTACTTC
size: NA
V: TRBV5-4
D: NA
J: TRBJ2-5